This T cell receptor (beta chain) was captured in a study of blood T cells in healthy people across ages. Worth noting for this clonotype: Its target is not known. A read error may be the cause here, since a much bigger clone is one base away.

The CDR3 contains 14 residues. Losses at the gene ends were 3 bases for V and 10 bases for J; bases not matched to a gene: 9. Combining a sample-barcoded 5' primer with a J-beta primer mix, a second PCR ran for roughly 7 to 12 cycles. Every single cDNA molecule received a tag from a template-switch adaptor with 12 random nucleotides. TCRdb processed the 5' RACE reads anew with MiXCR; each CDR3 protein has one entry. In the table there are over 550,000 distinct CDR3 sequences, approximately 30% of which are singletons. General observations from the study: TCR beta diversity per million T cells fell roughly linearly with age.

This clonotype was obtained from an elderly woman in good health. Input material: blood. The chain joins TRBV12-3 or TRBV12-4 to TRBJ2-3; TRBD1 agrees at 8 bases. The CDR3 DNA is TGTGCCAGCAGTTTGAGACAGGGGTCTGATGCGCAGTATTTT. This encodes CASSLRQGSDAQYF.